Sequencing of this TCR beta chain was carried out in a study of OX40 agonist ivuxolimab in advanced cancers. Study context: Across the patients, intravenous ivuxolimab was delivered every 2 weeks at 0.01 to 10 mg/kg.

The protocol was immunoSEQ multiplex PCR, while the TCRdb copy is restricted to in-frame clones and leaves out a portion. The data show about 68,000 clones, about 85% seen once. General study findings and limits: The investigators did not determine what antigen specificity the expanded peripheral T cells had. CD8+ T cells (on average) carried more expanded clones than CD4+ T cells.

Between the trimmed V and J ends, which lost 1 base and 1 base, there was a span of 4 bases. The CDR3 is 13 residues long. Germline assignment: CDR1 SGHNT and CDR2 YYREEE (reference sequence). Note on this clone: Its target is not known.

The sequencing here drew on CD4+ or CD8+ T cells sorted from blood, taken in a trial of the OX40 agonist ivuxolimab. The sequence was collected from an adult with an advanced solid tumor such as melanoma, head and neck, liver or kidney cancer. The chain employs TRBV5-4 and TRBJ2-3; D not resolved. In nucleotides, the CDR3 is TGTGCCAGCAGCTTGAGGGGCACAGATACGCAGTATTTT. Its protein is CASSLRGTDTQYF.